This T cell receptor beta chain was obtained from a study of blood T cell repertoires in COVID-19. Study-wide background: Whether acute or convalescent, the COVID-19 samples came from the United States, Italy and Spain.

Here immunoSEQ multiplex PCR was the method, and the copy in TCRdb shows in-frame clones only, minus some. Counted here are some 220,000 clones, around three quarters occurring once; the ten biggest clones make up approximately 6.6%. This TCR came from a woman aged 70-85 years with acute or convalescent COVID-19. Sequenced material: peripheral blood.

The CDR3 protein is CASSQASTGNYGYTF. The CDR3 bases are TGCGCCAGCAGCCAGGCGTCGACAGGAAACTATGGCTACACCTTC. The V gene is TRBV4-1, the J gene TRBJ1-2; the D gene is possibly TRBD1 (6 bases). The V end was cut by 3 bases, the J end by 2 bases, with 13 bases between. The CDR3 spans 15 residues. Germline V gives CDR1 MGHRA, CDR2 YSYEKL.